The T cell receptor (beta chain) under discussion was sequenced for a study of shared clonotypes between healthy human individuals (dated by TCRdb to the early 2020s). Describing the broader study: The cohort included three men and two women between 18 and 49 years of age. For each donor, three plates each were used for CD4 naive and CD4 memory, two plates were used for CD8 naive, and one plate was used for CD8 memory. To estimate repertoire size and how much clonotype sharing occurs between individuals, the study deeply sequenced the blood TCR repertoires of five healthy adults. To increase sequencing depth and limit assay-specific biases, TCR repertoire library preparation and sequencing were carried out by different laboratories using diverse techniques. Each donor's leukapheresis produced roughly between roughly 0.9 and 9 billion PBMCs. General conclusions and limits of the study: Sampling was limited to blood, and TCR repertoires in tissue likely differ from TCR repertoires in blood. Pairwise subsampling indicated that sequencing depth was expected to affect the degree of clonotype sharing among donors. Rarefaction of sorted-subset datasets indicated incomplete sequencing despite the large sequencing depth. Clonotypes shared by all four sorted-subset donors showed higher generation probabilities than non-shared clonotypes. Larger estimated clonotype richness was generally found for naive subsets than for memory subsets. Sharing across four donors was observed for approximately 5% of naive CD4, over 3% of naive CD8, 2% to 2.5% of memory CD4, and about 0.39% of memory CD8 clonotypes. The genetic and exposure-history diversity represented was limited by the small number of donors.

The donors were healthy, HIV-negative adults who had no recently reported acute infections or vaccinations. Every donor was a Caucasian adult living in Nashville, Tennessee, USA. CD4+ T cells were enriched by magnetic negative selection; naive cells were then positively selected on CD45RA, and the negative fraction formed the memory subset. Blood was obtained by leukapheresis, after which PBMCs were separated by Ficoll-Histopaque density gradient centrifugation and cryopreserved in liquid nitrogen vapor phase. Purity and quantity of every magnetically sorted T cell population were checked by analytical flow cytometry. Each sorted fraction had its genomic DNA isolated and then quantified by UV absorbance on a Nanodrop 2000c. Using the deep immunoSEQ assay, TCR CDR3 regions were amplified from genomic DNA by multiplex PCR. Extracted genomic DNA from each cell subset was spread evenly across all wells of several immunoSEQ 96-well plates, with each plate serving as a replicate. For sorted subsets, around 200 ng genomic DNA, equal to tens of thousands of T cell genomes, was loaded into each replicate PCR. The purified libraries were quantified using a Qubit 3.0 fluorometer, sized with a Bioanalyzer 2100, and then quantified again using the KAPA Library Quantification kit. Each immunoSEQ 96-well plate was sequenced on its own single-read 150-cycle Illumina NextSeq 550 flow cell. Concerning the study's data processing: The immunoSEQ output contained only junctional sequences without quality scores, so filtering could not match that applied to full-length reads. To assign V/J genes and CDR3, sequences were annotated against IMGT germline references using PyIR, a Python wrapper for IgBLAST v1.9. Reads were removed for weak V/J assignments (E-value above 1e-6), missing CDR3, stop codons, out-of-frame junctions, or ambiguous translated residues. V3J clonotypes were defined as sequences sharing an identical inferred V gene, J gene, and CDR3 amino acid sequence. To compute the percentage overlap between repertoires, the number of shared unique clonotypes was divided by the size of the smaller repertoire. RTK rarefaction, the Chao1 estimator, and Recon v2.1 estimates of unobserved clonotypes were used to assess repertoire richness. For all TCRbeta clonotypes obtained by the gDNA method from four donors, generation probabilities were computed with OLGA. Sourced from immuneACCESS, this table was stored by TCRdb with only in-frame sequences that have V and J called. A share of the clones is absent; for the studies checked, an unresolved V gene accounts for under half, and the remainder has no known explanation. V and J calls and clone size are as listed in that table; D and trimming were resolved from the DNA. Within this sample are over 1.5 million clones, with 95% to 99% of them counted one time only. Approximately 0.45% of the sample is held by the ten biggest clonotypes.

On this clone: Its binding antigen is unknown. Per-base quality was not reported, and no clone a single base away is much larger than it.

Taken from cysteine to phenylalanine, the CDR3 has 15 residues. This entry keeps only the CDR3 DNA: 45 bases, framed from base 1. CDR1 and CDR2, looked up from the germline V gene, are SGHRS and YFSETQ. V was cut back by 0 bases and J by 2 bases, leaving a gap of 11 bases between them. The specimen was naive CD4+ T cells sorted from blood. This specimen's cell subset or site label, per the study, means: CD45RA+ positively selected. This receptor was obtained from a man aged 25-40 years in good health. The V gene is TRBV5-1 and the J gene is TRBJ2-5; a tentative D match to TRBD1 spans 5 bases. The CDR3 here reads CASSLGGRNQETQYF. The DNA reads TGCGCCAGCAGCTTGGGGGGCAGAAATCAAGAGACCCAGTACTTC.